These 13 T cell receptor beta chains came from one sample sequenced in a study of T cells in Graves' hyperthyroidism and ophthalmopathy. RNA transcripts served as the template for amplifying TCR beta CDR3 regions. In the first-round RT-PCR of the TCR CDR3, the HTBI primer set was used. TCRdb itself ran the multiplex PCR reads through MiXCR, one entry per CDR3 protein. The sample has fewer than 250,000 distinct CDR3 sequences, approximately 25% seen once. The sequenced sample was blood. The receptors shown here come from a woman aged 40-49 years with Graves' ophthalmopathy.

This clonotype was recorded at least ten times. V and J are TRBV11-2 and TRBJ2-7; 7 bases line up with TRBD1. The CDR3 has 15 residues. CDR1 and CDR2 from the germline V gene are SGHAT and FQNNGV. V lost 3 bases, J lost 6 bases, and 11 bases stayed unmatched. CDR3 sequence reads: CASSFAGTASPEQYF. CDR3 coding DNA: TGTGCCAGCAGCTTTGCCGGGACAGCCTCCCCCGAGCAGTACTTC.

This clonotype was recorded at least ten times. J is TRBJ2-5 and V is TRBV28; possibly TRBD1 for D (6 bases). This CDR3 region has 13 residues. Between the trimmed V and J ends, which lost 6 bases and 4 bases, there was a span of 12 bases. Germline V CDR1 and CDR2: MDHEN, SYDVKM. Here the CDR3 DNA reads TGTGCCAGCAGAAGAACAGGGCGAGAGACCCAGTACTTC. Translating gives CASRRTGRETQYF.

V usage is TRBV20-1 and J usage is TRBJ1-1, with 9 nucleotides matching TRBD1. This CDR3 is built from 15 residues. Looked up from germline, CDR1 is DFQATT and CDR2 is SNEGSKA (reference sequence). V shed 5 bases, J shed 3 bases, and the junction held 10 bases outside the gene matches. The CDR3 nucleotides read TGCAGTGCTGGGGACAGGGAGGGAATGTACACTGAAGCTTTCTTT. Residues: CSAGDREGMYTEAFF.

This clonotype occurred many times. The chain recombines TRBV27 with TRBJ1-1; a possible D gene is TRBD1 (5 bases). Germline CDR1 reads MNHEY; CDR2 reads SMNVEV (reference sequence). Trimming took off 6 bases at V and 4 bases at J, with 21 bases between the two ends. CDR3 length equals 16 residues. In DNA form, the CDR3 reads TGTGCCAGCAGCCCTCTCGTGGGTGGGGGTGGCACTGAAGCTTTCTTT. Translation: CASSPLVGGGGTEAFF.

Here the CDR3 DNA reads TGCGCCAGCAGCTTGACCACTGTAAACTACGAGCAGTACTTC. Its protein product is CASSLTTVNYEQYF. The J gene is TRBJ2-7, the V gene TRBV5-1; D unclear. The ends were cut back, 1 base at V and 3 bases at J, with 11 bases in the middle. The CDR3 extends over 14 amino acids. CDR1 and CDR2 from the germline V gene are SGHRS and YFSETQ.

This clonotype was detected ten times or more. J is TRBJ1-1 and V is TRBV6-5, with TRBD1 as a possible D gene (6 bases). This CDR3 is built from 15 residues. V gave up 4 bases and J gave up 4 bases, with 16 bases separating them. Looked up from germline, CDR1 is MNHEY and CDR2 is SVGAGI. The CDR3 loop reads CASSSNQGYPTEAFF. The CDR3 DNA is TGTGCCAGCAGTTCCAACCAGGGGTACCCCACTGAAGCTTTCTTT.

This clonotype was seen a single time. The chain recombines TRBV19 with TRBJ1-1; tentative D call: TRBD1 (5 bases). There are 14 residues in the CDR3. The germline V gene has CDR1 LNHDA and CDR2 SQIVND (reference sequence). Trimming shortened V by 5 bases and J by 5 bases, and 15 bases separated the two germline ends. DNA of the CDR3: TGTGCCAGTAGTTTTCTGGGGGATAGGACTGAAGCTTTCTTT. It codes for CASSFLGDRTEAFF.

This clonotype was seen repeatedly, ten times or more. The rearrangement links TRBV7-8 to TRBJ2-5, with no clear D. This CDR3 contains 14 residues. Trimming took 1 base from V and 4 from J, leaving 10 bases between them. CDR1 and CDR2 (germline): SGHVS, FQNEAQ. This CDR3 is CASSLVTFSETQYF. DNA for the CDR3: TGTGCCAGCAGCTTAGTAACTTTTTCAGAGACCCAGTACTTC.

This clonotype has ten or more counts. This chain uses TRBV6-5 with TRBJ1-5, with 7 positions matching TRBD1. J was trimmed by 1 base and V by 8 bases; bases with no gene match: 8. The CDR3 contains 15 residues. Germline-derived CDR1 and CDR2 are MNHEY and SVGAGI. CDR3 residues: CASGTTGLSNQPQHF. The CDR3 nucleotides are TGTGCCAGCGGAACGACAGGGCTAAGCAATCAGCCCCAGCATTTT.

The chain has TRBV6-2 or TRBV6-3 and TRBJ2-3; 12 nucleotides line up with TRBD2. With 5 bases clipped from V and 2 bases from J, the junction kept 11 bases outside the gene matches. Germline values: CDR1 MNHEY, CDR2 SVGEGT. The CDR3 is 18 amino acids. CDR3 in amino acids: CASSRGGLAGRDTDTQYF. The CDR3 coding sequence is TGTGCCAGCAGTCGAGGAGGACTAGCGGGAAGGGACACAGATACGCAGTATTTT.

The chain has TRBV7-2 and TRBJ2-7; TRBD2 might be the D (6 bases). This CDR3 region has 14 residues. Between the trimmed V and J ends, which lost 4 bases and 3 bases, there was a span of 13 bases. Germline V gives CDR1 SGHTA, CDR2 FQGNSA. The CDR3 DNA follows: TGTGCCAGCAGCTCCCGTTGGGGGGACTACGAGCAGTACTTC. Translated: CASSSRWGDYEQYF.

The V and J genes are TRBV30 and TRBJ2-2, with D possibly TRBD1 on 6 matching bases. The CDR3 has 15 amino acids. Germline-derived CDR1 and CDR2 are GTSNPN and SVGIG (reference sequence). Deletions cut 3 bases from V and 1 base from J, with 12 bases between. CDR3 in amino acids: CAWSVTRGNTGELFF. The CDR3 DNA reads as TGTGCCTGGAGCGTAACCAGGGGGAACACCGGGGAGCTGTTTTTT.

The chain employs TRBV6-1 and TRBJ1-1; 7 bases are shared with TRBD1. Per germline, CDR1 MNHNS and CDR2 SASEGT. The CDR3 contains 15 residues. V lost 8 bases and J lost 1; bases outside the gene matches: 10. The CDR3 region has the DNA TGTGCCAGCTCACCCCGAGGGACAGAGAACACTGAAGCTTTCTTT. Residues: CASSPRGTENTEAFF.